The next 22 T cell receptor beta chains were all read from a single sample in a study of T cells in Graves' hyperthyroidism and ophthalmopathy. There were TCR beta CDR3 regions amplified from RNA transcripts. During a first-round RT-PCR of the TCR CDR3, the HTBI primer set was used. From the multiplex PCR reads, TCRdb called clonotypes with MiXCR, one entry per CDR3 protein. This sample has hundreds of thousands of distinct CDR3 sequences; more than 20% occur once, and the top ten carry about a third. Sequencing was done on a sample of blood. The origin of the receptors is a woman between 40 and 50 years old with Graves' ophthalmopathy.

This clonotype came up many times. The J gene is TRBJ2-5, the V gene TRBV27, with D uncertain. This CDR3 comprises 14 residues. Germline-derived CDR1 and CDR2 are MNHEY and SMNVEV (reference sequence). Trimming cost V 5 bases and J 5 bases, with 15 bases left between them. The CDR3 is CASSLAGVWETQYF. Written as DNA, the CDR3 is TGTGCCAGCAGTCTCGCCGGAGTTTGGGAGACCCAGTACTTC.

The chain recombines TRBV28 with TRBJ2-7; tentatively, D is TRBD1 (7 bases). CDR3 length equals 16 residues. Germline V gene data show CDR1 as MDHEN and CDR2 as SYDVKM. Trimming stripped 3 bases from V and 3 bases from J, with 18 bases between. The CDR3 here is CASSLGGAGQNYEQYF. DNA of the CDR3: TGTGCCAGCAGTTTGGGTGGGGCGGGACAGAACTACGAGCAGTACTTC. Drawing the rest from reference TRBV28 and TRBJ2-7, the complete variable domain is DVKVTQSSRYLVKRTGEKVFLECVQDMDHENMFWYRQDPGLGLRLIYFSYDVKMKEKGDIPEGYSVSREKKERFSLILESASTNQTSMYLCASSLGGAGQNYEQYFGPGTRLTVT.

This clonotype was seen ten or more times. The rearrangement joins TRBV2 to TRBJ1-2; 7 bases are shared with TRBD1. With 7 bases clipped from V and 4 bases from J, the junction kept 6 bases outside the gene matches. The V gene's germline CDR1 is SNHLY and CDR2 FYNNEI. CDR3 length: 13 residues. The CDR3 bases are TGTGCCAGCAACGGGGACAGCCTCTATGGCTACACCTTC. Translated, it gives CASNGDSLYGYTF.

This clonotype has a count of ten or more. V gene TRBV28 combines with J gene TRBJ1-5; D may be TRBD1 (6 bases). From germline, CDR1 is MDHEN and CDR2 SYDVKM. V lost 7 bases and J 7 bases, leaving 17 bases between the germline ends. The CDR3 loop spans 14 amino acids. CDR3 sequence reads: CASTPGGGGQPQHF. CDR3 nucleotide sequence: TGTGCCAGCACCCCGGGGGGCGGGGGACAGCCCCAGCATTTT.

This clonotype showed up many times. The V gene is TRBV2, the J gene TRBJ2-4; D remains unclear. V lost 4 bases, J lost 0 bases, and 7 bases lay in between. The CDR3 contains 14 residues. CDR1 and CDR2 from the germline V gene are SNHLY and FYNNEI. CDR3 amino acids: CASSVGLAKNIQYF. The CDR3 DNA follows: TGTGCCAGCAGTGTTGGCTTAGCCAAAAACATTCAGTACTTC.

The DNA for the CDR3 is TGTGCCAGCAGATCGGACCCGATGAACACTGAAGCTTTCTTT. This codes for CASRSDPMNTEAFF. The gene calls are TRBV6-4 and TRBJ1-1; unclear D gene. CDR1 MRHNA and CDR2 SNTAGT come from the germline V gene. Trimming took 6 bases from V and 0 from J, leaving 11 bases between them. The CDR3 runs to 14 residues.

The chain joins TRBV12-3 or TRBV12-4 to TRBJ2-5; D gene ambiguous. Trimming removed 5 bases from V and 7 bases from J, with 17 bases in between. The CDR3 runs to 14 residues. The CDR3: CASSLGTPTGTQYF. The CDR3 DNA is TGTGCCAGCAGTCTCGGTACTCCGACGGGGACCCAGTACTTC.

This clonotype was recorded many times. The chain carries TRBV28 and TRBJ2-7, with 8 bases fitting TRBD1. CDR1 and CDR2 from the germline V gene are MDHEN and SYDVKM. The CDR3 is 14 residues long. V was clipped by 2 bases and J by 8 bases; unmatched bases: 8. Here the CDR3 reads CASSLNGQGLKQYF. Here the CDR3 DNA reads TGTGCCAGCAGTTTAAACGGACAGGGCCTCAAGCAGTACTTC.

V usage is TRBV28 and J usage is TRBJ2-6; D call uncertain. This CDR3 has 15 amino acids. With 3 bases removed from V and 2 bases from J, the gap between germline ends came to 8 bases. CDR1 and CDR2 (germline): MDHEN, SYDVKM. The CDR3 coding sequence is TGTGCCAGCAGTTTTGGGCTAACTGGGGCCAACGTCCTGACTTTC. Translated, it gives CASSFGLTGANVLTF.

The J gene is TRBJ2-5, the V gene TRBV11-3; the D gene is possibly TRBD1 (6 bases). The germline CDR1 and CDR2 sequences are SGHNT and YENEEA. The CDR3 loop spans 15 amino acids. V shed 9 bases and J shed 5 bases, with 22 bases lying between them. The CDR3 bases are TGTGCCAGTAGCACCGGGACAATAGAGGGTGAGACCCAGTACTTC. It codes for CASSTGTIEGETQYF.

The chain recombines TRBV6-1 with TRBJ2-7, with 7 bases aligning to TRBD2. The CDR3 is 15 amino acids. CDR1 and CDR2 from the germline V gene are MNHNS and SASEGT. V shed 5 bases and J 0 bases; nucleotides not matched to a gene: 7. The CDR3 reads CASSRSGTHSYEQYF. In DNA form, the CDR3 reads TGTGCCAGCAGTCGAAGCGGGACTCACTCCTACGAGCAGTACTTC.

This clonotype was seen at least ten times. The rearrangement uses TRBV5-1 and TRBJ2-7; no clear D gene. The CDR3 runs 14 residues. V dropped 0 bases and J dropped 7 bases, with 14 bases sitting between them. CDR1 SGHRS and CDR2 YFSETQ come from the germline V gene. CDR3 nucleotides: TGCGCCAGCAGCTTGGACGGTTCCCCCCGAGAGCAGTACTTC. Protein: CASSLDGSPREQYF.

This clonotype occurred many times. The J gene is TRBJ2-4, the V gene TRBV28; D is ambiguous. Germline-derived CDR1 and CDR2 are MDHEN and SYDVKM. The CDR3 runs to 16 residues. V dropped 6 bases and J dropped 2 bases, with 17 bases sitting between them. In nucleotides, the CDR3 is TGTGCCAGCAGCCCTACATTGCAGAATACCAAAAACATTCAGTACTTC. It is translated as CASSPTLQNTKNIQYF.

V gene TRBV28 combines with J gene TRBJ1-5, with 9 bases that match TRBD1. The germline gives CDR1 MDHEN, CDR2 SYDVKM. The CDR3 loop spans 14 amino acids. J lost 5 bases, V lost 7 bases, and 6 bases had no gene match. The CDR3 DNA is TGTGCCAGCATTGCGGGACAGGGTTATCAGCCCCAGCATTTT. It translates to CASIAGQGYQPQHF.

This clonotype has at least ten counts. The rearrangement links TRBV20-1 to TRBJ2-5; no firm D call. V lost 1 base to trimming and J lost 2 bases, with 14 bases between them. Germline V CDR1 and CDR2: DFQATT, SNEGSKA (reference sequence). CDR3 size: 15 residues. CDR3 sequence: CSARADPPRQETQYF. The CDR3 DNA reads TGCAGTGCTAGAGCGGACCCTCCTAGACAAGAGACCCAGTACTTC.

The rearrangement uses TRBV5-4 and TRBJ2-7, with D possibly TRBD2 on 6 matching bases. Per germline, CDR1 SGHNT and CDR2 YYREEE (reference sequence). This CDR3 spans 16 amino acids. Trimming took 1 base from V and 0 from J, leaving 14 bases between them. The CDR3 is CASSLWVGGNSYEQYF. In DNA, the CDR3 is TGTGCCAGCAGCTTGTGGGTGGGGGGAAACTCCTACGAGCAGTACTTC.

This clonotype was detected ten times or more. The V gene is TRBV9, the J gene TRBJ1-2, with D possibly being TRBD1 (5 bases). Trimming shortened V by 0 bases and J by 2 bases, and 8 bases separated the two germline ends. Germline assignment: CDR1 SGDLS and CDR2 YYNGEE. The CDR3 has 14 amino acids. The CDR3 reads CASSVAGTNYGYTF. CDR3 nucleotide sequence: TGTGCCAGCAGCGTAGCCGGGACCAACTATGGCTACACCTTC.

This clonotype was observed many times. The rearrangement uses TRBV29-1 and TRBJ2-5, with 8 bases that match TRBD2. Germline V lookup: CDR1 SQVTM, CDR2 ANQGSEA. The CDR3 totals 14 residues. Trimming took 7 bases from V and 5 from J; bases not matched to a gene: 12. The CDR3 loop is CSAAGGGRWETQYF. CDR3 nucleotide sequence: TGCAGCGCCGCGGGGGGAGGGCGATGGGAGACCCAGTACTTC.

This clonotype was counted many times. V gene TRBV11-2 combines with J gene TRBJ2-7, with D perhaps TRBD2 (6 bases). Germline CDR1 SGHAT, CDR2 FQNNGV. This CDR3 comprises 16 residues. The V end lost 1 base, the J end lost 7 bases, and 20 bases lay between the germline ends. This CDR3 is CASSLGSGLASREQYF. Here the CDR3 DNA reads TGTGCCAGCAGCTTAGGGTCCGGGCTAGCGTCGAGGGAGCAGTACTTC. The variable domain in full, completed from reference TRBV11-2 and TRBJ2-7, reads EAGVAQSPRYKIIEKRQSVAFWCNPISGHATLYWYQQILGQGPKLLIQFQNNGVVDDSQLPKDRFSAERLKGVDSTLKIQPAKLEDSAVYLCASSLGSGLASREQYFGPGTRLTVT.

This clonotype was seen many times. The chain links TRBV2 to TRBJ1-1; D is possibly TRBD1 (6 bases). This CDR3 has 14 amino acids. The germline CDR1 and CDR2 sequences are SNHLY and FYNNEI. Trimming took off 4 bases at V and 1 base at J, with 10 bases between the two ends. The CDR3 region has the DNA TGTGCCAGCAGTGCCCAGGGGAGGAACACTGAAGCTTTCTTT. Translated, it gives CASSAQGRNTEAFF.

This clonotype was counted at least ten times. The chain links TRBV20-1 to TRBJ2-7, with 11 nucleotides matching TRBD2. Looked up from germline, CDR1 is DFQATT and CDR2 is SNEGSKA (reference sequence). Unmatched junction bases numbered 4, after V lost 5 bases and J lost 1 base. This CDR3 contains 14 residues. CDR3 sequence: CSAPTSGVSYEQYF. As DNA, the CDR3 is TGCAGTGCTCCGACTAGCGGGGTATCCTACGAGCAGTACTTC.

This clonotype was detected ten times or more. V and J are TRBV29-1 and TRBJ2-7, with D uncertain. Trimming pared 5 bases from V and 0 bases from J, leaving 17 bases between. Germline CDR1 reads SQVTM; CDR2 reads ANQGSEA. The CDR3 loop spans 15 amino acids. The CDR3 DNA sequence: TGCAGCGTTACCTACAGTAGACAAAGCTCCTACGAGCAGTACTTC. This translates into CSVTYSRQSSYEQYF.